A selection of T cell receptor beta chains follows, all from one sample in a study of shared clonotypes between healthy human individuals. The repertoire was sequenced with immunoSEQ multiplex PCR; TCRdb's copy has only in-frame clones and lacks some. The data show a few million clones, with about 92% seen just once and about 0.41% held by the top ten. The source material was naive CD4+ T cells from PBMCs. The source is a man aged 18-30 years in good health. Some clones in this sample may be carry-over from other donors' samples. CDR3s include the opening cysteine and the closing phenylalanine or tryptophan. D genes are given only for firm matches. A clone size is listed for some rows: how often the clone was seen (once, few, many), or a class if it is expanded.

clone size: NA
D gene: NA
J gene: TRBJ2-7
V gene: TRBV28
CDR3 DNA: TGTGCCAGCAGTTTGGGGCCTCGAGGGGGGGGCAATTTCTACGAGCAGTACTTC
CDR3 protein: CASSLGPRGGGNFYEQYF

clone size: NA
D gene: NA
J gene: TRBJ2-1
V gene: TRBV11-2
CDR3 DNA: TGTGCCAGCAGCCCGGGGGATGAGCAGTTCTTC
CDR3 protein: CASSPGDEQFF

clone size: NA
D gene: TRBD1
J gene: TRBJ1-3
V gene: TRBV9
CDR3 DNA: TGTGCCAGCAGCGCGACAGGGGTTAGCACCATATATTTT
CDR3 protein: CASSATGVSTIYF

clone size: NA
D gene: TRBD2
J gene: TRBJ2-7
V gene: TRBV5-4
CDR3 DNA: TGTGCCAGCAGCCCGGGACTAGCGGATTACGAGCAGTACTTC
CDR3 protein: CASSPGLADYEQYF

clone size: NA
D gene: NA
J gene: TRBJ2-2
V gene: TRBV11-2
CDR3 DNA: TGTGCCAGCAGCTTAAAAGTACGGACGGGAAACAACACCGGGGAGCTGTTTTTT
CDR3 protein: CASSLKVRTGNNTGELFF

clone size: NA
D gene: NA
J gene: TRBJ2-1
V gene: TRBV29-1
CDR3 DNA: TGCAGCGCTCGCCCGGGACACCTATTGGATGAGCAGTTCTTC
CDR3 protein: CSARPGHLLDEQFF

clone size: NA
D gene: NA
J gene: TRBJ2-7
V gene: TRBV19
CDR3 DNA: TGTGCCAGTACCGCCGAGGGGCACTACGAGCAGTACTTC
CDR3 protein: CASTAEGHYEQYF

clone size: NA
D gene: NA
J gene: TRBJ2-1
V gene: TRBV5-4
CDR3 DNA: TGTGCCAGCAGCGCAGCCGGCGGACCCGTCTACAATGAGCAGTTCTTC
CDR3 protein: CASSAAGGPVYNEQFF

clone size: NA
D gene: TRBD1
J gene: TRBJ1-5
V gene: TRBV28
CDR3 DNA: TGTGCCAGCAGCCATGGGACAGGCACTATTAATCAGCCCCAGCATTTT
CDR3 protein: CASSHGTGTINQPQHF

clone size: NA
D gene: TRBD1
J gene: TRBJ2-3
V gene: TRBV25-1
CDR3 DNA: TGTGCCAGCAGTTCTTTACAGGGGTACACAGATACGCAGTATTTT
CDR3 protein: CASSSLQGYTDTQYF

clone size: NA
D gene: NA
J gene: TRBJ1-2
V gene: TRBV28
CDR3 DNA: TGTGCCAGCTTTAACGTAGGCTACACCTTC
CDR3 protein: CASFNVGYTF

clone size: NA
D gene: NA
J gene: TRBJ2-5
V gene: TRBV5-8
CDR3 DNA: TGTGCCAGCAGCCCCTGGGAGAGCAGCCGCCAAGAGACCCAGTACTTC
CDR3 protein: CASSPWESSRQETQYF

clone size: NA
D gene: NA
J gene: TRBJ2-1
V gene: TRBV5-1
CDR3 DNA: TGCGCCAGCAGCTTGCCGGGAGACCCGATTAATGAGCAGTTCTTC
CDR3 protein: CASSLPGDPINEQFF

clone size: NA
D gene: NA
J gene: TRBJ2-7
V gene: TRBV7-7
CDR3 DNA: TGTGCCAGCAGCCCTGGCGGGACGTCGGACGAGCAGTACTTC
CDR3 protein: CASSPGGTSDEQYF

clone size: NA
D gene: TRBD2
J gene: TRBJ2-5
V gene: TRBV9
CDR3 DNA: TGTGCCAGCAGCGTAGGGACTAGCGGCGAGACCCAGTACTTC
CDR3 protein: CASSVGTSGETQYF

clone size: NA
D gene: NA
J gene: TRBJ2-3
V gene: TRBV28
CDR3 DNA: TGTGCCAGTAGACCGACGGGAAGAGATACGCAGTATTTT
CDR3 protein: CASRPTGRDTQYF

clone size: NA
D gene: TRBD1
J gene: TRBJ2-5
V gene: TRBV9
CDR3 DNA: TGTGCCGGCAGCGTAGTCGGGACAGCAGAGACCCAGTACTTC
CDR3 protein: CAGSVVGTAETQYF

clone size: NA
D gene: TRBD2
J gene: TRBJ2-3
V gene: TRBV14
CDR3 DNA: TGTGCCAGCAGCCAAGTAGGCGGGAGTATGACAGATACGCAGTATTTT
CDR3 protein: CASSQVGGSMTDTQYF

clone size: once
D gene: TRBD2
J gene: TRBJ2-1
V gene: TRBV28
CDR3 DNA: TGTGCCAGCAAATTAGCGGGAGGCCGACTTCAGTTCTTC
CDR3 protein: CASKLAGGRLQFF

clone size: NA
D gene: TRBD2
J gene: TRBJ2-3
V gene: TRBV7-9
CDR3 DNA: TGTGCCAGCAGCCGACTAGCGAATACGCAGTATTTT
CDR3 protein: CASSRLANTQYF

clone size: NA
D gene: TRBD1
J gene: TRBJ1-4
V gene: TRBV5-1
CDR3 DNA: TGCGCCAGCAGCATGGGCCGGGACAGGGATGAAAAACTGTTTTTT
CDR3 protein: CASSMGRDRDEKLFF

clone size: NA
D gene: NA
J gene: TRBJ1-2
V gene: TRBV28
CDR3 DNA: TGTGCCAGCAATCGCGACAGTAACTATGGCTACACCTTC
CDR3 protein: CASNRDSNYGYTF

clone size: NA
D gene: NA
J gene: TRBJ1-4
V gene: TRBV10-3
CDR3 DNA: TGTGCCGGGCGCCCGGGGGAGGCAACTAATGAAAAACTGTTTTTT
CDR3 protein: CAGRPGEATNEKLFF

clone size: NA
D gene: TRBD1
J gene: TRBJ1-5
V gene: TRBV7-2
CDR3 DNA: TGTGCCAGCAGCTCGGGACAGGGTGGAAATCAGCCCCAGCATTTT
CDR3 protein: CASSSGQGGNQPQHF